These T cell receptor beta chains were read from a single sample in a study of cytomegalovirus exposure and HLA in healthy donors. Profiling relied on immunoSEQ multiplex PCR, and the TCRdb table lists in-frame clones only, not all of them. The sample lists 150,000 to 180,000 clones, 86% seen once, with approximately 2% in the top ten. The specimen was PBMCs. The receptors come from a human donor in good health. CDR3s include the opening cysteine and the closing phenylalanine or tryptophan.

V gene	CDR3 length	J gene	CDR3 protein
TRBV10-1	16	TRBJ1-5	CASSAERQGGDQPQHF
TRBV2	13	TRBJ1-1	CASSDNRGVEAFF
TRBV27	14	TRBJ1-3	CASSPLSSGNTIYF
TRBV25-1	14	TRBJ1-6	CASSVSSYNSPLHF
TRBV18	18	TRBJ2-3	CASSPVLAGGPRTDTQYF
TRBV6-4	17	TRBJ2-3	CASSDGGRSGTTDTQYF
TRBV9	13	TRBJ1-1	CASSVDGEVEAFF
TRBV6-1	15	TRBJ2-3	CASTGTGLSTDTQYF
TRBV11-2	14	TRBJ1-5	CASSLSPMNQPQHF
TRBV4-1	14	TRBJ2-5	CASSRGLAGETQYF
TRBV29-1	14	TRBJ2-4	CSVVGGGGSNIQYF
TRBV7-2	14	TRBJ1-2	CASSLGTGWYGYTF
TRBV7-2	14	TRBJ2-7	CASSLGTRYYEQYF
TRBV6-5	13	TRBJ2-1	CATQRLAGYEQFF
TRBV5-6	15	TRBJ2-7	CASSLVGQGANEQYF
TRBV2	18	TRBJ2-3	CASSQKLLAGSSTDTQYF
TRBV10-3	11	TRBJ1-1	CASGLNTEAFF
TRBV5-4	14	TRBJ2-1	CASSVRGTYNEQFF
TRBV7-6	14	TRBJ2-5	CASSLSGSQETQYF
TRBV5-1	15	TRBJ2-1	CASSSDGRADNEQFF
TRBV19	12	TRBJ2-7	CASSTDFYEQYF
TRBV18	13	TRBJ1-2	CASSSGQGQGYTF
TRBV6-6	12	TRBJ1-2	CASSPGAFGYTF
TRBV19	15	TRBJ2-1	CASSHGTSGSNEQFF
TRBV9	15	TRBJ2-7	CASSHPGQGWDEQYF
TRBV5-4	17	TRBJ2-1	CASSLAPGGGLIHEQFF
TRBV6-1	16	TRBJ2-7	CASSGIEGQGFHEQYF
TRBV6-6	14	TRBJ2-7	CASSYAGGNYEQYF
TRBV11-2	15	TRBJ2-1	CASSSGGGSYNEQFF
TRBV10-3	14	TRBJ2-7	CAAAGGRNSYEQYF
TRBV4-1	16	TRBJ2-1	CASSHVGASGYNEQFF
TRBV7-2	16	TRBJ2-7	CASSDAPPGWGGEQYF
TRBV18	16	TRBJ2-2	CASSPGARGNTGELFF
TRBV5-6	15	TRBJ1-2	CASSLPGNFGDGYTF
TRBV6-1	14	TRBJ1-5	CASSESFQGTPQHF
TRBV15	17	TRBJ2-1	CATSRDGADSSYNEQFF
TRBV7-9	16	TRBJ2-2	CATPNRTASNTGELFF
TRBV29-1	14	TRBJ1-1	CSAAGGNMNTEAFF
TRBV27	15	TRBJ2-1	CASTPFPSGSYEQFF
TRBV5-8	20	TRBJ2-3	CASSPQPGLAGVQGPDTQYF
TRBV6-5	12	TRBJ1-4	CASSYLNEKLFF
TRBV4-1	12	TRBJ2-1	CASSQVVGTSVF